One T cell receptor beta chain is described in this entry. The antigen remains undetermined. TCRdb used MiXCR to reprocess the RT-PCR reads, holding one entry per CDR3 protein. There are 710,000 or so distinct CDR3 sequences in the sample; 15% to 18% occur only once, and 11% lies in the top ten. The data are from a study of response to subunit inactivated influenza vaccine. Overall study results and limits: The study's authors posited that every seasonal influenza vaccination enlists few new T cells.

The material was PBMCs from blood, obtained about 13 days after vaccination. The source is a man aged 45-65 years who received an inactivated influenza vaccine.

In DNA form, the CDR3 reads TGTGCCAGCAGTGGACAGGGGCGGGAGTCCTACGAGCAGTACTTC. Its translation: CASSGQGRESYEQYF. The chain joins TRBV25-1 to TRBJ2-7; D perhaps matches TRBD1 (8 bases). Germline V gene data show CDR1 as MGHDK and CDR2 as SYGVNS. This CDR3 has 15 amino acids. Trimming took 4 bases from V and 1 from J, leaving 14 bases between them.